The present TCR beta chain was sequenced within a study of PD-1 blockade in classical Hodgkin lymphoma. This clone was observed once. As for time point: cycle 4 day 1 (C4D1), after more than five weeks of nivolumab. Each of the patients experienced relapse following autologous stem cell transplantation, and their brentuximab vedotin exposure differed. Produced via immunoSEQ multiplex PCR; TCRdb's table is partial and in-frame only. This sample has 100,000 or so clones, with around 90% found just once. Sequenced here: peripheral blood mononuclear cells (PBMCs), sampled before the fourth cycle of nivolumab. The receptor was derived from a human donor with classical Hodgkin lymphoma.

This chain's CDR3 is CAWTPRLSRSRDNYEQYF. CDR3 sequence (DNA): TGTGCCTGGACACCCCGGTTATCCCGATCCAGGGACAACTACGAGCAGTACTTC. The rearrangement uses TRBV30 and TRBJ2-7; possible D gene TRBD1, 6 bases. This CDR3 is built from 18 residues. The germline gives CDR1 GTSNPN, CDR2 SVGIG (reference sequence). The germline V and J ends were trimmed by 4 bases and 3 bases, with 28 bases remaining between them.